The 25 T cell receptor beta chains below all came from one sample that was sequenced in a study of T cell repertoires in cytomegalovirus infection. In TCRdb, the reads were re-called with MiXCR into one record per CDR3 protein. The sample has roughly 180,000 distinct CDR3 sequences, roughly 15% seen once. Sequenced input: CD8+ T cells from PBMCs. The receptors stem from a human donor in good health (CMV status not recorded). Some clones in this sample may be carry-over from other donors' samples.

This clonotype occurred a few times. The chain is built from TRBV4-2 and TRBJ2-5; 14 nucleotides match TRBD2. Germline values: CDR1 LGHNA, CDR2 YNFKEQ. This CDR3 has 20 residues. The J segment lost 2 bases and the V segment lost 4 bases, leaving 15 bases of the junction unmatched. The CDR3 region has the DNA TGTGCCAGCAGCCGGACTAGCGGGGGGCCCTGGGCGACTGAACAAGAGACCCAGTACTTC. Encoded protein: CASSRTSGGPWATEQETQYF.

V usage is TRBV6-6 and J usage is TRBJ2-7; tentatively, D is TRBD2 (5 bases). Germline values: CDR1 MNHNY, CDR2 SVGAGI (reference sequence). Trimming shortened V by 3 bases and J by 0 bases, and 9 bases separated the two germline ends. This CDR3 contains 14 residues. This chain's CDR3 is CASSYTGDSYEQYF. The CDR3 DNA reads as TGTGCCAGCAGTTATACCGGGGACTCCTACGAGCAGTACTTC.

The J gene is TRBJ1-2, the V gene TRBV29-1; a weak D match, TRBD1 (6 bases). This CDR3 contains 14 residues. V shed 6 bases and J shed 4 bases, with 18 bases lying between them. Germline assignment: CDR1 SQVTM and CDR2 ANQGSEA. The CDR3 spells CSVSDPDRLYGYTF. The CDR3 nucleotides read TGCAGCGTATCAGACCCCGACAGGCTCTATGGCTACACCTTC.

The chain joins TRBV20-1 to TRBJ1-1; D call uncertain. The CDR3 length is 12 residues. CDR1 is DFQATT and CDR2 is SNEGSKA in the germline V gene (reference sequence). V was clipped by 1 base and J by 1 base, with 4 bases between them. CDR3 bases: TGCAGTGCTAGAGGGCAGAACACTGAAGCTTTCTTT. It codes for CSARGQNTEAFF.

In this sample, this clonotype turned up a few times. CDR3: CATRQMDGQGRHNEQFF. The CDR3 DNA sequence: TGTGCCACCAGACAGATGGACGGGCAGGGGCGCCACAATGAGCAGTTCTTC. V gene TRBV15 combines with J gene TRBJ2-1; perhaps TRBD1 as D (6 bases). Trimming pared 6 bases from V and 5 bases from J, leaving 23 bases between. The CDR3 runs to 17 residues. The germline V gene encodes CDR1 LNHNV and CDR2 YYDKDF (reference sequence).

This clonotype has more than one count but fewer than ten. DNA for the CDR3: TGTGCCAGCAGCCCCGGCAGGGGGGTCGACTATGGCTACACCTTC. This encodes CASSPGRGVDYGYTF. The V gene is TRBV6-2 or TRBV6-3, the J gene TRBJ1-2, with 7 nucleotides matching TRBD1. The CDR3 runs 15 residues. CDR1 and CDR2 (germline): MNHEY, SVGEGT. The V and J ends lost 6 bases and 3 bases, in that order; junction bases with no gene match: 10.

This chain uses TRBV7-2 with TRBJ1-5; 8 bases align to TRBD1. Germline V gives CDR1 SGHTA, CDR2 FQGNSA. V lost 2 bases to trimming and J lost 5 bases; unmatched junction nucleotides: 8. There are 16 residues in the CDR3. The CDR3 coding sequence is TGTGCCAGCAGCTTATCGGGGACAGGCGATTATCAGCCCCAGCATTTT. Its protein product is CASSLSGTGDYQPQHF.

This clonotype was recorded many times. The chain is built from TRBV27 and TRBJ1-5; D is ambiguous. V lost 5 bases and J lost 2, with 13 bases in between. Germline V gives CDR1 MNHEY, CDR2 SMNVEV (reference sequence). The CDR3 contains 15 residues. The CDR3 here is CASSLYARGNQPQHF. The CDR3 bases are TGTGCCAGCAGTCTCTACGCTCGGGGCAATCAGCCCCAGCATTTT.

A few counts support this clonotype. The chain joins TRBV12-3 or TRBV12-4 to TRBJ2-2; 8 nucleotides align to TRBD1. With V trimmed by 4 bases and J by 6 bases, 13 bases remained unmatched. The CDR3 is 17 residues long. The CDR3 nucleotides are TGTGCCAGCAGTTCCCTTTTGACAGGGGCGGTAGCCGGGGAGCTGTTTTTT. Translation gives CASSSLLTGAVAGELFF.

This chain links TRBV27 with TRBJ2-1; D ambiguous. This CDR3 is 17 amino acids long. CDR1 is MNHEY and CDR2 is SMNVEV in the germline V gene (reference sequence). V lost 4 bases, J lost 3 bases, and 19 bases lay in between. CDR3 nucleotides: TGTGCCAGCAGTTCTCGGGCCTCGGTGACGGGCTACAATGAGCAGTTCTTC. This encodes CASSSRASVTGYNEQFF.

The rearrangement uses TRBV7-6 and TRBJ2-5; possible D gene TRBD1, 6 bases. This CDR3 contains 13 residues. The V gene lost 5 bases and the J gene lost 5 bases, with 12 bases spanning the gap. Per the germline V gene, CDR1 is SGHVS and CDR2 is FNYEAQ. The CDR3 bases are TGTGCCAGCAGCCCCCAGGGGTACGAGACCCAGTACTTC. Residues: CASSPQGYETQYF.

This chain uses TRBV4-1 with TRBJ2-7; the D gene is possibly TRBD1 (6 bases). The CDR3 covers 15 residues. The V and J ends lost 4 bases and 5 bases respectively, with 18 bases between them. Germline-derived CDR1 and CDR2 are MGHRA and YSYEKL. CDR3 sequence reads: CASSPPDSWGHEQYF. DNA of the CDR3: TGCGCCAGCAGCCCCCCGGACAGCTGGGGCCACGAGCAGTACTTC.

The chain links TRBV7-9 to TRBJ2-2; no definite D call. The CDR3 sequence is 16 residues long. Trimming removed 1 base at V and 0 bases at J, with 9 bases between. Germline V lookup: CDR1 SEHNR, CDR2 FQNEAQ (reference sequence). As DNA, the CDR3 is TGTGCCAGCAGCTTAGGCCCAACAGCGAACACCGGGGAGCTGTTTTTT. Translated: CASSLGPTANTGELFF.

This clonotype was seen a few times. The V gene is TRBV6-2 or TRBV6-3, the J gene TRBJ2-5; either TRBD1 or TRBD2 may fit D (5 bases each). The V end lost 0 bases, the J end lost 5 bases, and 10 bases lay between the germline ends. CDR1 MNHEY and CDR2 SVGEGT come from the germline V gene. There are 14 residues in the CDR3. This CDR3 reads CASSYSTREETQYF. The CDR3, as DNA: TGTGCCAGCAGTTACTCGACCAGGGAGGAGACCCAGTACTTC.

J is TRBJ2-7 and V is TRBV6-2 or TRBV6-3; a weak D match, TRBD2 (5 bases). Between the trimmed V and J ends, which lost 7 bases and 6 bases, there was a span of 13 bases. This CDR3 spans 12 amino acids. The V gene's germline CDR1 is MNHEY and CDR2 SVGEGT. The CDR3 DNA reads TGTGCCAGCACCCGAGCGGCAAGCGAGCAGTACTTC. This encodes CASTRAASEQYF.

The chain recombines TRBV7-6 with TRBJ2-1; D is possibly TRBD2 (8 bases). V was pared by 8 bases and J by 12 bases, with 32 bases between. This CDR3 contains 17 residues. Germline-derived CDR1 and CDR2 are SGHVS and FNYEAQ. The CDR3 here is CASAPQRGRGALDGQFF. The CDR3 coding sequence is TGTGCCAGCGCACCCCAGAGGGGGCGGGGGGCGCTTGATGGGCAGTTCTTC.

J is TRBJ2-7 and V is TRBV7-2, with TRBD2 as a possible D gene (6 bases). The germline CDR1 and CDR2 sequences are SGHTA and FQGNSA. The CDR3 totals 13 residues. Trimming removed 6 bases from V and 0 bases from J, with 9 bases in between. The CDR3 protein is CASSWGVSYEQYF. The DNA for the CDR3 is TGTGCCAGCAGTTGGGGGGTCTCCTACGAGCAGTACTTC. The whole variable domain, filled in from reference TRBV7-2 and TRBJ2-7, reads GAGVSQSPSNKVTEKGKDVELRCDPISGHTALYWYRQSLGQGLEFLIYFQGNSAPDKSGLPSDRFSAERTGGSVSTLTIQRTQQEDSAVYLCASSWGVSYEQYFGPGTRLTVT.

This clonotype was counted only a few times. The gene calls are TRBV5-1 and TRBJ2-7, with TRBD2 matching 9 bases. Germline V gives CDR1 SGHRS, CDR2 YFSETQ. The length of the CDR3 is 15 residues. The V gene end was trimmed by 1 base and the J gene end by 6 bases; junction bases not matched to a gene: 8. The CDR3 protein is CASSLSTSGLREQYF. The CDR3 coding sequence is TGCGCCAGCAGCTTGTCAACTAGCGGGCTTCGCGAGCAGTACTTC.

The chain is built from TRBV6-1 and TRBJ2-7; D is ambiguous. This CDR3 is built from 14 residues. Trimming removed 6 bases from V and 2 bases from J, with 14 bases in between. Germline V gene lookup returns CDR1 MNHNS and CDR2 SASEGT. CDR3 sequence reads: CASSPPRRPYEQYF. CDR3 DNA: TGTGCCAGCAGCCCCCCCAGGCGGCCCTACGAGCAGTACTTC.

This clonotype was found a few times. J is TRBJ2-5 and V is TRBV6-2 or TRBV6-3; D is possibly TRBD2 (7 bases). The CDR3 extends over 17 amino acids. Germline CDR1 and CDR2: MNHEY and SVGEGT. V was cut by 3 bases and J by 0 bases, with 17 bases left in between. CDR3 protein: CASSYPLGGANQETQYF. The CDR3 nucleotides read TGTGCCAGCAGTTATCCCCTTGGGGGGGCTAACCAAGAGACCCAGTACTTC.

This chain joins TRBV7-2 and TRBJ2-3; a weak D match, TRBD2 (6 bases). Germline V CDR1 and CDR2: SGHTA, FQGNSA. The CDR3 contains 16 residues. Between the trimmed V and J ends, which lost 2 bases and 0 bases, there was a span of 12 bases. The CDR3, as DNA: TGTGCCAGCAGCTTAAGGTCTAGCGCTAGCACAGATACGCAGTATTTT. Its translation is CASSLRSSASTDTQYF.

This rearrangement joins TRBV2 to TRBJ2-5; 8 nucleotides align to TRBD2. CDR1 and CDR2 (germline): SNHLY, FYNNEI. The CDR3 contains 16 residues. V was pared by 0 bases and J by 2 bases, with 5 bases of the junction left unmatched. CDR3 residues: CASSEAVAGIQETQYF. The CDR3 coding sequence is TGTGCCAGCAGTGAAGCGGTAGCGGGGATACAAGAGACCCAGTACTTC. Using reference TRBV2 and TRBJ2-5 for the parts outside the CDR3, the full variable domain is EPEVTQTPSHQVTQMGQEVILRCVPISNHLYFYWYRQILGQKVEFLVSFYNNEISEKSEIFDDQFSVERPDGSNFTLKIRSTKLEDSAMYFCASSEAVAGIQETQYFGPGTRLLVL.

A few counts support this clonotype. The V and J genes are TRBV20-1 and TRBJ2-1, with D unclear. The CDR3 is 13 amino acids. Per the germline V gene, CDR1 is DFQATT and CDR2 is SNEGSKA (reference sequence). V lost 1 base and J lost 4, with 8 bases in between. The CDR3 loop is CSARGPNYNEQFF. The CDR3, as DNA: TGCAGTGCTAGAGGACCTAATTACAATGAGCAGTTCTTC.

The CDR3 region is CASSILGLAGALGETQYF. In DNA, the CDR3 is TGTGCCAGCAGCATACTGGGACTAGCGGGGGCCCTGGGAGAGACCCAGTACTTC. The chain uses TRBV7-9 and TRBJ2-5, with TRBD2 matching 14 bases. The CDR3 spans 18 residues. Trimming cost V 5 bases and J 4 bases; bases outside gene matches: 12. The germline V gene has CDR1 SEHNR and CDR2 FQNEAQ (reference sequence).

V gene TRBV12-3 or TRBV12-4 combines with J gene TRBJ1-5; D is possibly TRBD1 (6 bases). Trimming took 3 bases from V and 6 from J, leaving 18 bases between them. This CDR3 contains 16 residues. CDR3 sequence: CASSLKDRGLGQPQHF. The CDR3 DNA follows: TGTGCCAGCAGTTTGAAGGACAGAGGACTCGGTCAGCCCCAGCATTTT.